The TCR beta chain described here comes from a study of T and B cells in COVID-19 patients. Looking at the study overall: Most recovered patients had mild to moderate COVID-19 treated as outpatients. Of about 19 active-infection patients, more than nine were critically ill with mechanical ventilation or extracorporeal membrane oxygenation. Study-level results: Sorted SARS-CoV-2-responsive or tetramer+ T cells and CD4+, regulatory and CD8+ subsets were not yet sequenced.

V gave up 5 bases and J gave up 5 bases, with 12 bases separating them. The CDR3 totals 13 residues. Germline values: CDR1 MNHEY, CDR2 SVGEGT. Each TRB amplification used roughly 220-550 ng of genomic DNA from blood. Turning to this clonotype: Its antigen is still unknown.

BIOMED2 TRB-A/B primer pools were used in multiplex TRB PCR. TCRdb analysed the multiplex PCR reads with MiXCR anew, one entry per CDR3 protein. The table includes 15,000 to 20,000 distinct CDR3 sequences, under 30% detected once. The receptor was derived from a human donor who had recovered from COVID-19. The chain combines TRBV6-2 or TRBV6-3 with TRBJ2-5; TRBD1 might be the D (5 bases). The sample taken for sequencing was blood. The CDR3 here is CASSVTAGETQYF. DNA of the CDR3: TGTGCCAGCAGTGTTACAGCAGGGGAGACCCAGTACTTC.